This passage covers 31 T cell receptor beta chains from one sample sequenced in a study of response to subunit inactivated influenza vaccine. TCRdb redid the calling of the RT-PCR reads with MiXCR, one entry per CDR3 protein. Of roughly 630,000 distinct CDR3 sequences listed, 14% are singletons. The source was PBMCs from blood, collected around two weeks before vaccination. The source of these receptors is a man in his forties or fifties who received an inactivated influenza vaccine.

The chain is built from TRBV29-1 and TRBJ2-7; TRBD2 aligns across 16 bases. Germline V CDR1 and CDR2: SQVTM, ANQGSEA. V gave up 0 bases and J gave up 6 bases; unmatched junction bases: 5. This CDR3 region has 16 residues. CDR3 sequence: CSVEEGLAGGPGEQYF. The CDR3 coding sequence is TGCAGCGTTGAAGAGGGACTAGCGGGAGGGCCGGGCGAGCAGTACTTC.

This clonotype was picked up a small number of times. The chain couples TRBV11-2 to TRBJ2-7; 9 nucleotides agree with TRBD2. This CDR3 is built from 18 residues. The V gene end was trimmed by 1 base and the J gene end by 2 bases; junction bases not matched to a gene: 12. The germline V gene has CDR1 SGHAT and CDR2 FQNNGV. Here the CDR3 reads CASSLVTAIAGVPYEQYF. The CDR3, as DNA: TGTGCCAGCAGCTTAGTGACAGCCATAGCGGGGGTTCCCTACGAGCAGTACTTC.

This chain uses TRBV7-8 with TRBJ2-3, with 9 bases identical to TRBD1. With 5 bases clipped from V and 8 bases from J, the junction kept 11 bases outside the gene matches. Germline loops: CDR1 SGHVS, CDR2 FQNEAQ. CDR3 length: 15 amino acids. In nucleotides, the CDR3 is TGTGCCAGCAGCACAGGACAGGGGATCGTAATTACGCAGTATTTT. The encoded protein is CASSTGQGIVITQYF.

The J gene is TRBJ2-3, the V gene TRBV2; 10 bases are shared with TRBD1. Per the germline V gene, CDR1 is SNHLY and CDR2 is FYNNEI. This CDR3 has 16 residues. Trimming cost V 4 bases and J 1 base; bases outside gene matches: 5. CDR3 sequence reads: CASSALGTGGTDTQYF. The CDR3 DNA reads TGTGCCAGCAGTGCGCTGGGGACAGGGGGCACAGATACGCAGTATTTT.

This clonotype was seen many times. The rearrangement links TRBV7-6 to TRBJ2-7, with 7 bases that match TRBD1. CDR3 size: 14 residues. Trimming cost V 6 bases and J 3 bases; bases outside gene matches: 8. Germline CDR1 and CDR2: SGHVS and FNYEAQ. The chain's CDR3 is CASSFRGTDYEQYF. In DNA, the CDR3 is TGTGCCAGCAGTTTTAGGGGGACAGACTACGAGCAGTACTTC.

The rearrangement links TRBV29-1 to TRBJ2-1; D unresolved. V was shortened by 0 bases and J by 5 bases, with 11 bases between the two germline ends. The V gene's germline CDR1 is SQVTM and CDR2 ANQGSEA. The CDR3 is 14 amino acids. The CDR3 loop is CSVEEPPRDNEQFF. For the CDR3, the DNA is TGCAGCGTTGAAGAGCCTCCTAGAGACAATGAGCAGTTCTTC.

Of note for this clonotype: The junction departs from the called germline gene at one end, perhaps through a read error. The CDR3 loop is CASSSPDRGDSNQPQHF. The CDR3 DNA sequence: TGTGCTAGCAGCTCACCGGACAGGGGCGATAGCAATCAGCCCCAGCATTTT. V gene TRBV7-7 combines with J gene TRBJ1-5, with 9 bases that match TRBD1. CDR3 length: 17 residues. Germline V gene sequence: CDR1 SSHAT, CDR2 FNYEAQ (reference sequence).

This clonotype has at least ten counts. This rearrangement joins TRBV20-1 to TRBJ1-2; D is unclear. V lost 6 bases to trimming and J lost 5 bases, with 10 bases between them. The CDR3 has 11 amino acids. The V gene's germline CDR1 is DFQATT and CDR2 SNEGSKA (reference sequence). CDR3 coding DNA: TGCAGTGCAAATGATGGTTATGGCTACACCTTC. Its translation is CSANDGYGYTF.

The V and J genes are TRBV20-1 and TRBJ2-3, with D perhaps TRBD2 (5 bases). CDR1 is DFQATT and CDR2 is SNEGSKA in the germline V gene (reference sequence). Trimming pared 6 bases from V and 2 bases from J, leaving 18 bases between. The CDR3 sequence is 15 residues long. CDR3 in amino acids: CSADGLSSLTDTQYF. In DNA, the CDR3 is TGCAGTGCAGACGGACTCTCAAGTCTCACAGATACGCAGTATTTT.

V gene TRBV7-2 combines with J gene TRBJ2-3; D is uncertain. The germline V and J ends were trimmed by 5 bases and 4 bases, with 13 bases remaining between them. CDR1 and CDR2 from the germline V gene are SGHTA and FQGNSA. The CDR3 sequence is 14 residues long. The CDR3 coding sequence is TGTGCCAGCAGCCTGAGACAATCGCCAGATACGCAGTATTTT. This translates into CASSLRQSPDTQYF.

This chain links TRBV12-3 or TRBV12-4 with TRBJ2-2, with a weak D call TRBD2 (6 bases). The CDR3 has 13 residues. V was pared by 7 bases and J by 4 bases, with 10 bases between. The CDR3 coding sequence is TGTGCCAGCAAGGGAGGCCCCACCGGGGAGCTGTTTTTT. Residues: CASKGGPTGELFF.

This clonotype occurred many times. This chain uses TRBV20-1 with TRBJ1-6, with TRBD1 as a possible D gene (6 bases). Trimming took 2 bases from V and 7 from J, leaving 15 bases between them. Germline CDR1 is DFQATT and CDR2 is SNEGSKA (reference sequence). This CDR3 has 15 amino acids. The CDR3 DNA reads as TGCAGTGCTAGATTCGTGACAGGTTTGAATTCACCCCTCCACTTT. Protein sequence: CSARFVTGLNSPLHF.

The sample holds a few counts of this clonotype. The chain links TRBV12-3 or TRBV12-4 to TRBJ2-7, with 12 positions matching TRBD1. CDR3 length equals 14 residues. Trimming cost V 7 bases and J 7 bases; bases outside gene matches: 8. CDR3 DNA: TGTGCCAGCAAAGCGGGACAGGGGGCTTATGAGCAGTACTTC. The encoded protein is CASKAGQGAYEQYF.

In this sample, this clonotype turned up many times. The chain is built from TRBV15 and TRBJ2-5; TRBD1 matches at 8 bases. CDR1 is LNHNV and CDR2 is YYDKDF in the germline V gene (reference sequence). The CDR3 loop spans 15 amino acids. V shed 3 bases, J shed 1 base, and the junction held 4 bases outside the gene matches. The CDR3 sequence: CATSSSDRAQETQYF. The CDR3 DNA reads TGTGCCACCAGCAGCTCGGACAGGGCCCAAGAGACCCAGTACTTC.

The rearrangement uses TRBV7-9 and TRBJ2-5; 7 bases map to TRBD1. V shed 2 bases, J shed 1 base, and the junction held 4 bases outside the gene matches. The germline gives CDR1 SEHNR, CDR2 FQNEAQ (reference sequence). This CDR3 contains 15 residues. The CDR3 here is CASSLIRDSQETQYF. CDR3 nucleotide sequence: TGTGCCAGCAGCTTAATTCGGGACAGCCAAGAGACCCAGTACTTC. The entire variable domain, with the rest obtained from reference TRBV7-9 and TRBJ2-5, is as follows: DTGVSQNPRHKITKRGQNVTFRCDPISEHNRLYWYRQTLGQGPEFLTYFQNEAQLEKSRLLSDRFSAERPKGSFSTLEIQRTEQGDSAMYLCASSLIRDSQETQYFGPGTRLLVL.

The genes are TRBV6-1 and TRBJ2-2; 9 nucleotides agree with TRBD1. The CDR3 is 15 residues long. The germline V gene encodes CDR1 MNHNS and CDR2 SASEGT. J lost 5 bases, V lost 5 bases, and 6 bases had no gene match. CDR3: CASSKQGALTGELFF. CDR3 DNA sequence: TGTGCCAGCAGTAAACAGGGGGCACTAACCGGGGAGCTGTTTTTT.

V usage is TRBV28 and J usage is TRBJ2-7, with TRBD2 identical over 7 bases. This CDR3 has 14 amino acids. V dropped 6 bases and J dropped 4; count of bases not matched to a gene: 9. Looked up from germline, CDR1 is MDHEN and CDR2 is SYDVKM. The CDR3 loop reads CASRTSQNRYEQYF. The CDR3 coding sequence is TGTGCCAGCAGGACTAGCCAAAATCGGTACGAGCAGTACTTC.

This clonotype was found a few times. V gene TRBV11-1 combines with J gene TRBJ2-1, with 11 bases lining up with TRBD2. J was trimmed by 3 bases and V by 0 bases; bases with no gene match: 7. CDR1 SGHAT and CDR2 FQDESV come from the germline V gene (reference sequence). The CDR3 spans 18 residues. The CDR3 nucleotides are TGTGCCAGCAGCTTAGCGCTTCTGACTAGCGGGATCTACAATGAGCAGTTCTTC. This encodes CASSLALLTSGIYNEQFF.

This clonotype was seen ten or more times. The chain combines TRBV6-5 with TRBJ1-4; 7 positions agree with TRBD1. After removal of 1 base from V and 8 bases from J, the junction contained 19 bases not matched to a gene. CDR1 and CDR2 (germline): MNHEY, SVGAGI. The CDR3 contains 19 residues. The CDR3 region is CASSYYSGTASLSGEKLFF. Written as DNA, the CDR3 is TGTGCCAGCAGTTACTATTCGGGGACAGCAAGCCTTTCAGGGGAAAAACTGTTTTTT.

CDR3 DNA sequence: TGTGCCAGCAGTTTATTCTTCCTAGCCTACAATGAGCAGTTCTTC. It encodes CASSLFFLAYNEQFF. The chain links TRBV27 to TRBJ2-1; no clear D. V lost 1 base, J lost 2 bases, and 9 bases lay in between. This CDR3 region has 15 residues. Germline V gene lookup returns CDR1 MNHEY and CDR2 SMNVEV (reference sequence).

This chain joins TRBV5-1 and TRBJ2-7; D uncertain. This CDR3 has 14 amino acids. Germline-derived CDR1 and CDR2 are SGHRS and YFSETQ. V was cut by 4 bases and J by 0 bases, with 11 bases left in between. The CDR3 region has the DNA TGCGCCAGCAGCAACGGGCCAACCTCCTACGAGCAGTACTTC. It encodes CASSNGPTSYEQYF.

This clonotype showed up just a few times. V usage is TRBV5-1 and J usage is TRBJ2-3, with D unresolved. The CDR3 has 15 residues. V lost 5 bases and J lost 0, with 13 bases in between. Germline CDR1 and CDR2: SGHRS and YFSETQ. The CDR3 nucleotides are TGCGCCAGCAGATCCGGAGATACTAGCACAGATACGCAGTATTTT. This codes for CASRSGDTSTDTQYF.

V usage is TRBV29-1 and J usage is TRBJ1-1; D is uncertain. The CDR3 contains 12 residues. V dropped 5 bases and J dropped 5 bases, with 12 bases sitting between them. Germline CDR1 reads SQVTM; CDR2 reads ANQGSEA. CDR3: CSVFYRETEAFF. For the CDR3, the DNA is TGCAGCGTTTTTTATAGGGAGACTGAAGCTTTCTTT.

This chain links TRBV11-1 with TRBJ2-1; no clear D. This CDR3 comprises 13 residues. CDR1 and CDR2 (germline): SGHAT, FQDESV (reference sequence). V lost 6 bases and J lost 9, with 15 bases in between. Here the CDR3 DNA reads TGTGCCAGCAGTAAGTCCCGAGGCAGTGAGCAGTTCTTC. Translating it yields CASSKSRGSEQFF.

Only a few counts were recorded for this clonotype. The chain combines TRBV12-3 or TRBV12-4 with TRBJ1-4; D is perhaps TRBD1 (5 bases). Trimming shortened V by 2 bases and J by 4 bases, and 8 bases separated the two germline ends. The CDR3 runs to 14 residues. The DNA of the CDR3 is TGTGCCAGCAGTTTAAACAGGCGTAATGAAAAACTGTTTTTT. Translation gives CASSLNRRNEKLFF.

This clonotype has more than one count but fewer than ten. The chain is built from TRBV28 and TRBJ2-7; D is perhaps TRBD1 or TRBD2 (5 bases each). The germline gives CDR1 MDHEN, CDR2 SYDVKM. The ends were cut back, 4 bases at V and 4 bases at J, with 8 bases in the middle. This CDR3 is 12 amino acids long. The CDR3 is CASSSREYEQYF. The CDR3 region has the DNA TGTGCCAGCAGTTCCAGGGAGTACGAGCAGTACTTC.

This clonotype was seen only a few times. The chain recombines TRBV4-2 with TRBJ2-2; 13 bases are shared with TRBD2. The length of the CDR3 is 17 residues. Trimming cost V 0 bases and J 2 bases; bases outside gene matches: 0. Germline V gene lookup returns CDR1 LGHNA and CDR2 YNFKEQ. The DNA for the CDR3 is TGTGCCAGCAGCCAAGAGGGACTAGCGGGAAACACCGGGGAGCTGTTTTTT. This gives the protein CASSQEGLAGNTGELFF.

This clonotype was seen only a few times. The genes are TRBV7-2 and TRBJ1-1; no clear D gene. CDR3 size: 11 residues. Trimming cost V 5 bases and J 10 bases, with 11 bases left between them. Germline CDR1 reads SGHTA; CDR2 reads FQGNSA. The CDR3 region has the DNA TGTGCCAGCAGCCCGGGTGGTGTAGCTTTCTTT. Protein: CASSPGGVAFF.

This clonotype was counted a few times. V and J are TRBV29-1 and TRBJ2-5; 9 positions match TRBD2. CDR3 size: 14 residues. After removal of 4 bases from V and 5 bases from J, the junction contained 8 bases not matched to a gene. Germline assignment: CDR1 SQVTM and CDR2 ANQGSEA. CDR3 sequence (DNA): TGCAGCGTTGTCTGGGGGGCGGGAGGGGAGACCCAGTACTTC. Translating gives CSVVWGAGGETQYF.

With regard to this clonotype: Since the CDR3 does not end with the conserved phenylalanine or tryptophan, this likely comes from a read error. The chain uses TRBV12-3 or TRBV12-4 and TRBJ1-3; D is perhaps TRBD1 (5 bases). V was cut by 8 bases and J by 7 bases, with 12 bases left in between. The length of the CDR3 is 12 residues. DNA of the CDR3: TGTGCCAGCCGGGAAGGGGCTAACACCATATATTAT. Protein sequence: CASREGANTIYY.

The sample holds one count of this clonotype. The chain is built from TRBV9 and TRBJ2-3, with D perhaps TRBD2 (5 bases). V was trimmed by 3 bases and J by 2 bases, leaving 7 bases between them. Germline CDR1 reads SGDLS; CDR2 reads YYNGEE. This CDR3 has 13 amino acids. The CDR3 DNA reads TGTGCCAGCAGCGAGCGGTTCACAGATACGCAGTATTTT. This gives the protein CASSERFTDTQYF. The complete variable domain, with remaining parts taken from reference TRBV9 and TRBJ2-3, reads DSGVTQTPKHLITATGQRVTLRCSPRSGDLSVYWYQQSLDQGLQFLIQYYNGEERAKGNILERFSAQQFPDLHSELNLSSLELGDSALYFCASSERFTDTQYFGPGTRLTVL.